The 21 T cell receptor beta chains below come from one sample, sequenced in a study of post-analysis software for immune sequencing data. No antigen has been assigned to these receptors. Findings and caveats of the study: Comparison of patients with controls showed 4 to 6 TRBV segments more frequent in patients, TRBV5-6, TRBV5-1 and TRBV20-1 among them.

The library was made from cDNA and included unique molecular identifiers. A single record per CDR3 protein comes from TCRdb applying MiXCR to the PCR reads. The sample includes over 700,000 distinct CDR3 sequences, about 32% of them seen just once. Specimen: blood. These receptors all stem from a girl aged 5-17 years with multiple sclerosis.

This rearrangement joins TRBV12-3 or TRBV12-4 to TRBJ1-2; TRBD1 might be the D (6 bases). The CDR3 runs to 14 residues. Trimming left V 6 bases short and J 12 bases short, with 23 bases between. Written as DNA, the CDR3 is TGTGCCAGCAGCCGATTGGGGGCTGGTGAGGGGGACACCTTC. It codes for CASSRLGAGEGDTF.

The chain joins TRBV7-9 to TRBJ1-2; no firm D call. V was cut by 2 bases and J by 13 bases, with 23 bases left in between. Germline-derived CDR1 and CDR2 are SEHNR and FQNEAQ (reference sequence). The CDR3 extends over 15 amino acids. The CDR3 here is CASSLYRRTDDSCTF. The CDR3 DNA reads TGTGCCAGCAGCTTATATAGGCGGACCGATGATAGCTGCACCTTC.

The J gene is TRBJ2-3, the V gene TRBV6-4; maybe TRBD1 (5 bases). Germline CDR1 reads MRHNA; CDR2 reads SNTAGT. Trimming cost V 6 bases and J 0 bases, with 16 bases left between them. This CDR3 is 16 amino acids long. CDR3 DNA: TGTGCCAGCAGACTGCACTCAGGGATTAGCACAGATACGCAGTATTTT. This translates into CASRLHSGISTDTQYF.

V usage is TRBV11-2 and J usage is TRBJ2-1, with D possibly being TRBD2 (5 bases). V lost 1 base, J lost 7 bases, and 14 bases lay in between. The CDR3 is 15 amino acids. Germline-derived CDR1 and CDR2 are SGHAT and FQNNGV. The CDR3 is CASSLGGVPGNEQFF. CDR3 in DNA: TGTGCCAGCAGCTTAGGTGGGGTGCCGGGGAATGAGCAGTTCTTC. Drawing the rest from reference TRBV11-2 and TRBJ2-1, the complete variable domain is EAGVAQSPRYKIIEKRQSVAFWCNPISGHATLYWYQQILGQGPKLLIQFQNNGVVDDSQLPKDRFSAERLKGVDSTLKIQPAKLEDSAVYLCASSLGGVPGNEQFFGPGTRLTVL.

This clonotype was counted only a few times. J is TRBJ1-1 and V is TRBV28; D possibly corresponds to TRBD1 (6 bases). Trimming left V 3 bases short and J 5 bases short, with 16 bases between. The CDR3 contains 15 residues. The germline gives CDR1 MDHEN, CDR2 SYDVKM. CDR3 in amino acids: CASSFGGRRATEAFF. The DNA for the CDR3 is TGTGCCAGCAGTTTTGGGGGGCGCCGGGCTACTGAAGCTTTCTTT.

This clonotype has a count of ten or more. The chain joins TRBV29-1 to TRBJ2-3; D may be TRBD1 or TRBD2 (5 bases each). The CDR3 contains 15 residues. Germline CDR1 SQVTM, CDR2 ANQGSEA. V shed 3 bases and J shed 7 bases, with 20 bases lying between them. DNA of the CDR3: TGCAGCGTTGACGCCAGGGACCGAAGCACGAATACGCAGTATTTT. It is translated as CSVDARDRSTNTQYF.

The chain links TRBV7-9 to TRBJ2-4; no definite D call. Trimming stripped 2 bases from V and 0 bases from J, with 11 bases between. Germline V gene lookup returns CDR1 SEHNR and CDR2 FQNEAQ (reference sequence). There are 16 residues in the CDR3. CDR3 residues: CASSLNLALAKNIQYF. The CDR3 DNA follows: TGTGCCAGCAGCTTAAATTTGGCTTTAGCCAAAAACATTCAGTACTTC. Using reference TRBV7-9 and TRBJ2-4 for the parts outside the CDR3, the full variable domain is DTGVSQNPRHKITKRGQNVTFRCDPISEHNRLYWYRQTLGQGPEFLTYFQNEAQLEKSRLLSDRFSAERPKGSFSTLEIQRTEQGDSAMYLCASSLNLALAKNIQYFGAGTRLSVL.

The chain's CDR3 is CSARLAERGTDTQYF. In nucleotides, the CDR3 is TGCAGTGCTAGATTAGCGGAGAGGGGCACAGATACGCAGTATTTT. V is TRBV20-1 and J is TRBJ2-3; D is possibly TRBD2 (6 bases). CDR3 length: 15 residues. The V and J ends lost 2 bases and 1 base respectively, with 13 bases between them. Germline lookup yields CDR1 DFQATT and CDR2 SNEGSKA (reference sequence).

The chain is built from TRBV20-1 and TRBJ2-4; D tentatively reads TRBD1 or TRBD2 (5 bases each). V was cut by 5 bases and J by 1 base, with 18 bases left in between. Germline CDR1 reads DFQATT; CDR2 reads SNEGSKA (reference sequence). This CDR3 has 16 residues. CDR3 loop: CSAQWGLGGAKNIQYF. CDR3 nucleotides: TGCAGTGCTCAGTGGGGCCTAGGAGGTGCCAAAAACATTCAGTACTTC.

This rearrangement joins TRBV28 to TRBJ2-6, with 7 bases matching TRBD1. Looked up from germline, CDR1 is MDHEN and CDR2 is SYDVKM. This CDR3 is built from 13 residues. J gave up 12 bases and V 7 bases, and 9 bases lay outside the gene matches. The CDR3, as DNA: TGTGCCAGCAATCCGACAGGGTTCGGCGTCCTGACTTTC. It is translated as CASNPTGFGVLTF.

This chain links TRBV7-9 with TRBJ1-2; D is unclear. V lost 5 bases and J lost 6, with 13 bases in between. In germline, CDR1 is SEHNR, CDR2 FQNEAQ (reference sequence). There are 13 residues in the CDR3. CDR3 bases: TGTGCCAGCAGCCCCACGGGGTTTAATGGCTACACCTTC. This codes for CASSPTGFNGYTF. The variable domain in full, with the rest retrieved from reference TRBV7-9 and TRBJ1-2, is DTGVSQNPRHKITKRGQNVTFRCDPISEHNRLYWYRQTLGQGPEFLTYFQNEAQLEKSRLLSDRFSAERPKGSFSTLEIQRTEQGDSAMYLCASSPTGFNGYTFGSGTRLTVV.

This clonotype was found many times. The chain is built from TRBV20-1 and TRBJ2-1, with 11 positions matching TRBD2. Germline CDR1 is DFQATT and CDR2 is SNEGSKA (reference sequence). With 7 bases clipped from V and 6 bases from J, the junction kept 8 bases outside the gene matches. The CDR3 consists of 14 residues. Here the CDR3 reads CSVARLAGFNEQFF. The CDR3 bases are TGCAGTGTAGCAAGACTAGCGGGATTCAATGAGCAGTTCTTC.

This clonotype has only a few counts. This chain links TRBV4-3 with TRBJ1-2; D remains unclear. V lost 0 bases, J lost 0 bases, and 11 bases lay in between. Germline CDR1 reads LGHNA; CDR2 reads YSLEER. There are 16 residues in the CDR3. In nucleotides, the CDR3 is TGCGCCAGCAGCCAAGAAAATTGGCCGTCTAACTATGGCTACACCTTC. This sequence encodes CASSQENWPSNYGYTF.

This chain joins TRBV20-1 and TRBJ2-7; D uncertain. The CDR3 loop spans 11 amino acids. The V end was cut by 7 bases, the J end by 6 bases, with 13 bases between. CDR1 and CDR2 from the germline V gene are DFQATT and SNEGSKA (reference sequence). CDR3 residues: CSVRRSGEQYF. The CDR3 DNA is TGCAGTGTCCGACGTTCGGGCGAGCAGTACTTC.

This clonotype was counted ten times or more. The CDR3 sequence is CSARAPQTREAYEQYF. Here the CDR3 DNA reads TGCAGTGCTAGAGCCCCCCAGACGAGGGAGGCTTACGAGCAGTACTTC. The chain couples TRBV20-1 to TRBJ2-7; tentatively, D is TRBD2 (6 bases). Germline CDR1 is DFQATT and CDR2 is SNEGSKA (reference sequence). This CDR3 has 16 residues. V shed 1 base and J shed 4 bases, with 20 bases lying between them.

This clonotype occurred a few times. The chain combines TRBV20-1 with TRBJ2-7, with D possibly TRBD1 on 5 matching bases. With the DNA end fitting TRBJ2-5 better, the J assignment may be wrong. Germline CDR1 is DFQATT and CDR2 is SNEGSKA (reference sequence). The CDR3 length is 12 residues. CDR3 in amino acids: CSAPGALKTQYF. The CDR3 DNA is TGCAGTGCCCCTGGGGCATTGAAGACCCAGTACTTC.

This clonotype was detected a few times. The chain uses TRBV15 and TRBJ2-1, with a weak D call TRBD2 (5 bases). Germline values: CDR1 LNHNV, CDR2 YYDKDF (reference sequence). Trimming removed 2 bases from V and 5 bases from J, with 10 bases in between. This CDR3 is 14 amino acids long. In DNA form, the CDR3 reads TGTGCCACCAGCAGACCGTCGGGGAACAATGAGCAGTTCTTC. It yields the protein CATSRPSGNNEQFF.

The V and J genes are TRBV2 and TRBJ2-7, with 8 positions matching TRBD1. The ends lost 7 bases at V and 4 bases at J; junction bases unmatched: 9. CDR1 and CDR2 from the germline V gene are SNHLY and FYNNEI. This CDR3 spans 14 amino acids. Written as DNA, the CDR3 is TGTGCCAGCAACCAGCGGACAGGGCCTTACGAGCAGTACTTC. Translation: CASNQRTGPYEQYF.

CDR3 sequence: CASSLVFGGADRDEQFF. DNA of the CDR3: TGCGCCAGCAGCTTGGTTTTTGGCGGAGCGGACCGCGATGAGCAGTTCTTC. The chain couples TRBV5-1 to TRBJ2-1; possible D gene TRBD2, 5 bases. This CDR3 region has 17 residues. Germline V gene data show CDR1 as SGHRS and CDR2 as YFSETQ. Trimming cost V 0 bases and J 8 bases, with 21 bases left between them.

The gene calls are TRBV25-1 and TRBJ1-4, with TRBD1 as a possible D gene (6 bases). Trimming took 6 bases from V and 7 from J, leaving 12 bases between them. The length of the CDR3 is 13 residues. Germline V lookup: CDR1 MGHDK, CDR2 SYGVNS. The DNA for the CDR3 is TGTGCCAGCAGGGGGACACCTAGTGAAAAACTGTTTTTT. Translated: CASRGTPSEKLFF. Full variable domain (rest looked up from reference TRBV25-1 and TRBJ1-4): EADIYQTPRYLVIGTGKKITLECSQTMGHDKMYWYQQDPGMELHLIHYSYGVNSTEKGDLSSESTVSRIRTEHFPLTLESARPSHTSQYLCASRGTPSEKLFFGSGTQLSVL.

The rearrangement joins TRBV7-2 to TRBJ2-5; possibly TRBD2 for D (6 bases). The V gene's germline CDR1 is SGHTA and CDR2 FQGNSA. V was shortened by 0 bases and J by 11 bases, with 25 bases between the two germline ends. The CDR3 length is 17 residues. CDR3 in amino acids: CASSLAPGAPSTWEQYF. The CDR3 DNA reads as TGTGCCAGCAGCTTAGCCCCGGGAGCGCCTAGTACGTGGGAGCAGTACTTC.